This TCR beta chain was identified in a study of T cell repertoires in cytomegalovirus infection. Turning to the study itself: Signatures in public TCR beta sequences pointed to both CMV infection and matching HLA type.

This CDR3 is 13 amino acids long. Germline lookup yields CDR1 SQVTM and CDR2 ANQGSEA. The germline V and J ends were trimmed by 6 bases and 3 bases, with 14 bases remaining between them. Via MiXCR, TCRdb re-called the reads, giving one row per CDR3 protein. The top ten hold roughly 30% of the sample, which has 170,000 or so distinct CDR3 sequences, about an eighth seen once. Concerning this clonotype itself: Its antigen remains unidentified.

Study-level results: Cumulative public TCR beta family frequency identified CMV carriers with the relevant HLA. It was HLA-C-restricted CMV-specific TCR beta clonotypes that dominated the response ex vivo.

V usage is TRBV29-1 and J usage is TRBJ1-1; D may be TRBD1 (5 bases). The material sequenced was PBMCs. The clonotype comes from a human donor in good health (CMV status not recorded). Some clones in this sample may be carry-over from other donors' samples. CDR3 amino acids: CSVKSGKDTEAFF. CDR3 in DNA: TGCAGCGTGAAATCAGGGAAGGACACTGAAGCTTTCTTT.